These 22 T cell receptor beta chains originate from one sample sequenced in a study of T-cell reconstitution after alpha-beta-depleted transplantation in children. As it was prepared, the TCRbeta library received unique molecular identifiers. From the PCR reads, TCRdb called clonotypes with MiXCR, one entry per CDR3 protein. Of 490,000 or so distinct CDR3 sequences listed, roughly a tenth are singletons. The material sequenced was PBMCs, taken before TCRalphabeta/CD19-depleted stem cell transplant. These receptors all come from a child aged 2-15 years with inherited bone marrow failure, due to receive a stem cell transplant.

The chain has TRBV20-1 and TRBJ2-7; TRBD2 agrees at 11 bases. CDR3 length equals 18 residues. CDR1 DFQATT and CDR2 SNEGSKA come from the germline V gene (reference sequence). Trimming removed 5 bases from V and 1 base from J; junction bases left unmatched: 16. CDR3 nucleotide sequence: TGCAGTGCTGGATTCCCCTCGACTAGCGGGGCAATTTCCTACGAGCAGTACTTC. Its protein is CSAGFPSTSGAISYEQYF.

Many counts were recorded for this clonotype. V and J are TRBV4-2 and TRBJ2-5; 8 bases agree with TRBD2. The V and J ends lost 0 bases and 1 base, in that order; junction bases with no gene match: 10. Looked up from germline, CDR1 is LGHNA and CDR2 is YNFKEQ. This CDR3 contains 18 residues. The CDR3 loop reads CASSQDGRVAGSQETQYF. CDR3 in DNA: TGTGCCAGCAGCCAAGATGGGAGAGTAGCGGGGTCCCAAGAGACCCAGTACTTC.

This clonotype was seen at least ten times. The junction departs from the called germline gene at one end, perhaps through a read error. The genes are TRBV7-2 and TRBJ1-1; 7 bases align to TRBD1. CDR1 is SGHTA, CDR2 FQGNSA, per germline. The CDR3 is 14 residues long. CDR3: CASSLALQGRGAFF. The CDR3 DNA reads TGTGCCAGCAGCCTAGCCTTACAGGGGAGAGGAGCTTTCTTT.

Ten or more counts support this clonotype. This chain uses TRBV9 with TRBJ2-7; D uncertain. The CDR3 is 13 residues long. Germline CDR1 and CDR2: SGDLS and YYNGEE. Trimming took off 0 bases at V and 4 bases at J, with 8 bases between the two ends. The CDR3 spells CASSVGVEYEQYF. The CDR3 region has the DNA TGTGCCAGCAGCGTAGGGGTGGAATACGAGCAGTACTTC.

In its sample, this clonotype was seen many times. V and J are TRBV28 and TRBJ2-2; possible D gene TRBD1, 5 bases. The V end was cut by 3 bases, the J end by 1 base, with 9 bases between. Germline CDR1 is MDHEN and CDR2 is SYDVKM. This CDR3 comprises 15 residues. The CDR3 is CASSLRTLNTGELFF. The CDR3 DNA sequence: TGTGCCAGCAGTTTGAGGACACTGAACACCGGGGAGCTGTTTTTT.

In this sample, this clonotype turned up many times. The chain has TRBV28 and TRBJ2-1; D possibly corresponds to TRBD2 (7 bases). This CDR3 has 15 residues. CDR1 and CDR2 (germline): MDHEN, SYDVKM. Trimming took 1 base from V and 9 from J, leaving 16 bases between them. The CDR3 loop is CASSLSGRGGGEQFF. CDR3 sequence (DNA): TGTGCCAGCAGTTTATCGGGTCGAGGGGGGGGTGAGCAGTTCTTC.

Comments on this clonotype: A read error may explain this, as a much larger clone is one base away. In DNA, the CDR3 is TGCAGCGTTGGGGGGAGACTAGCGGGAGATCGGGGCTACAATGAGCAGTTCTTC. As protein: CSVGGRLAGDRGYNEQFF. This rearrangement joins TRBV29-1 to TRBJ2-1, with 12 nucleotides matching TRBD2. The V segment lost 4 bases and the J segment 3 bases; nucleotides outside the gene matches: 13. The length of the CDR3 is 18 residues. The V gene's germline CDR1 is SQVTM and CDR2 ANQGSEA.

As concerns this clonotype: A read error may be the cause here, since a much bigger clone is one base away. The CDR3 region has the DNA TGTGCCAGCAGCCAGAGAGGACAGGGGAACACCGGGGCGCTGTTTTTT. It yields the protein CASSQRGQGNTGALFF. This chain joins TRBV4-2 and TRBJ2-2; the match to TRBD1 covers 9 bases. The CDR3 runs 16 residues. Looked up from germline, CDR1 is LGHNA and CDR2 is YNFKEQ.

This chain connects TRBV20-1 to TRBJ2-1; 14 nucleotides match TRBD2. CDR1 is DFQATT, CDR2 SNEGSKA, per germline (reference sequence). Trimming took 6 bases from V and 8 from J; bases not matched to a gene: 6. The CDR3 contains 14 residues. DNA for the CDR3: TGCAGTGCCAGACTAGCGGGAGGGTCGTATGAGCAGTTCTTC. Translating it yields CSARLAGGSYEQFF.

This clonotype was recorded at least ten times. CDR3 loop: CASSSSGTGGTEAFF. The CDR3, as DNA: TGTGCCAGCAGTAGTTCCGGGACAGGGGGCACTGAAGCTTTCTTT. The chain uses TRBV27 and TRBJ1-1, with 11 bases aligning to TRBD1. The J segment lost 4 bases and the V segment lost 5 bases, leaving 6 bases of the junction unmatched. The length of the CDR3 is 15 residues. Germline loops: CDR1 MNHEY, CDR2 SMNVEV (reference sequence).

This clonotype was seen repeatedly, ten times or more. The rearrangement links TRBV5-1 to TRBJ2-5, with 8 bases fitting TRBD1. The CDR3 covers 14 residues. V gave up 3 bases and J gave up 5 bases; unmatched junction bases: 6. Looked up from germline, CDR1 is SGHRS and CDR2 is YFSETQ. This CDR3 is CASSSTGVGETQYF. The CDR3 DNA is TGCGCCAGCAGCTCGACAGGGGTCGGGGAGACCCAGTACTTC.

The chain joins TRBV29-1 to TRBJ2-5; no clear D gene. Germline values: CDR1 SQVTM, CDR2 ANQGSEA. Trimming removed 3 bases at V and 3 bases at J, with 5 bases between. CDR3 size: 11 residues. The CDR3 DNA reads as TGCAGCGTTGAGTACGAAGAGACCCAGTACTTC. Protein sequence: CSVEYEETQYF.

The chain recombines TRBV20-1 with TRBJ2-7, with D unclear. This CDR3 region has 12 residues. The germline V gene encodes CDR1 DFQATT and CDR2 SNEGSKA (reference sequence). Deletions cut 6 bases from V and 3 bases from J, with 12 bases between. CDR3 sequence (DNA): TGCAGTGCCAGAACAGCGAACTACGAGCAGTACTTC. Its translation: CSARTANYEQYF.

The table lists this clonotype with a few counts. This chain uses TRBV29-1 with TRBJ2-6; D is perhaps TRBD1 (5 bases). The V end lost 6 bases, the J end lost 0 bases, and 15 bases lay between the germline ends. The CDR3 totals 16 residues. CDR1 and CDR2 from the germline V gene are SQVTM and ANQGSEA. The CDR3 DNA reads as TGCAGCGTCTGGACACCCCAAGACTCTGGGGCCAACGTCCTGACTTTC. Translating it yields CSVWTPQDSGANVLTF.

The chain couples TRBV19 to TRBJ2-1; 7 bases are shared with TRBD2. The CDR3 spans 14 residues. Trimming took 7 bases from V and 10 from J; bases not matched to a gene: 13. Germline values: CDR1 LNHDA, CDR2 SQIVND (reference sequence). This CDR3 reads CASTWGGPEGEQFF. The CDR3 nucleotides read TGTGCCAGTACTTGGGGAGGGCCCGAAGGGGAGCAGTTCTTC.

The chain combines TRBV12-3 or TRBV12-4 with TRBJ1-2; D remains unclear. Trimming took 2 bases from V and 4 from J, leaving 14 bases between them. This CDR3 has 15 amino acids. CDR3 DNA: TGTGCCAGCAGTTTAAATTCCGCAGGAATCTATGGCTACACCTTC. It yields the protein CASSLNSAGIYGYTF.

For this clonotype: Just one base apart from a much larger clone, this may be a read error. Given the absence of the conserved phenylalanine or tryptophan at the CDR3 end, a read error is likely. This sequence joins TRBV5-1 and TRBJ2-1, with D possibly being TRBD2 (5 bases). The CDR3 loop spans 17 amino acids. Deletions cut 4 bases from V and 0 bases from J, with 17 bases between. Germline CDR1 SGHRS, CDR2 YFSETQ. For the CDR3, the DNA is TGCGCCAGCAGCGGACGAGGATCGGGAAGCTCCTACAATGAGCAGTTCTGC. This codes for CASSGRGSGSSYNEQFC.

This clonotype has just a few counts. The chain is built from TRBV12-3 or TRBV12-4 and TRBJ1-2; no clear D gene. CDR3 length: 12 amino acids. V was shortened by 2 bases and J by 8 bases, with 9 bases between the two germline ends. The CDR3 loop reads CASSLTGTGYTF. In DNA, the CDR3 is TGTGCCAGCAGTTTAACCGGTACCGGCTACACCTTC.

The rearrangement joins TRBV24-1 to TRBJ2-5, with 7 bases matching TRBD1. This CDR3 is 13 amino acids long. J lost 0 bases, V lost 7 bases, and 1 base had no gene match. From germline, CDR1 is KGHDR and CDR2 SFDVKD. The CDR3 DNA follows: TGTGCCACCAGCGGGACAGACCAAGAGACCCAGTACTTC. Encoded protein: CATSGTDQETQYF.

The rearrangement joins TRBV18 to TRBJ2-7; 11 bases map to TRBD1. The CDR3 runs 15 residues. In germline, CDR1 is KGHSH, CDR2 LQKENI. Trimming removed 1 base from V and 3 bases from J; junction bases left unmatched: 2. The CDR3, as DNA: TGTGCCAGCTCACCACGGGGACAGGGGGACTACGAGCAGTACTTC. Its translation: CASSPRGQGDYEQYF.

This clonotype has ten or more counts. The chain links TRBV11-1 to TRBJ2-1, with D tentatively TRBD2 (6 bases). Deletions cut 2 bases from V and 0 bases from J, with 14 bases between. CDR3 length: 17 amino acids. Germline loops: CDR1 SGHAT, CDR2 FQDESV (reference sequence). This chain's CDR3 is CASSLYGGTSSYNEQFF. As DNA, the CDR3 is TGTGCCAGCAGCTTATACGGCGGGACGAGCTCCTACAATGAGCAGTTCTTC. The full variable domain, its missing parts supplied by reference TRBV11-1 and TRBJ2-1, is EAEVAQSPRYKITEKSQAVAFWCDPISGHATLYWYRQILGQGPELLVQFQDESVVDDSQLPKDRFSAERLKGVDSTLKIQPAELGDSAMYLCASSLYGGTSSYNEQFFGPGTRLTVL.

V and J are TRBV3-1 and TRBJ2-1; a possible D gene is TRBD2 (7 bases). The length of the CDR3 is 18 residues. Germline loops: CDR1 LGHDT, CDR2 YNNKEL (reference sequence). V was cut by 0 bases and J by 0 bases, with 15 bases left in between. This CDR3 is CASSQDRGRGISYNEQFF. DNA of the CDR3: TGTGCCAGCAGCCAAGATCGGGGGCGGGGGATCTCCTACAATGAGCAGTTCTTC.